This TCR beta chain came from a study of Graves' ophthalmopathy and Graves' hyperthyroidism. Study in general: Upon initial diagnosis and before any treatment, peripheral blood was collected.

Whole-study results and caveats: For separating ophthalmopathy from stable hyperthyroidism, a 13-signature model gave approximately 90% sensitivity and around 80% specificity. The model's ophthalmopathy progression predictions had more than 55% sensitivity and approximately 72% specificity.

Beta-chain TCR CDR3 regions were amplified from RNA transcripts. Second-round multiplex PCR followed a first-round RT-PCR using HTBI primers. TCRdb reanalysed the multiplex PCR reads using MiXCR and keeps one entry per CDR3 protein. The sample includes about 370,000 distinct CDR3 sequences, about 16% of them seen just once. Moderate-to-severe activity, CAS ≥3, NOSPECS ≥4 and a duration under 3 months were seen in donors with ophthalmopathy. V was clipped by 4 bases and J by 6 bases; unmatched bases: 16. The CDR3 has 17 amino acids. CDR1 is SGHNT and CDR2 is YENEEA in the germline V gene. The table lists this clonotype with many counts. The antigen is undetermined.

What was sequenced was peripheral blood. The receptor was isolated from a woman in her late teens or twenties with Graves' ophthalmopathy. The chain links TRBV11-3 to TRBJ2-7; TRBD1 matches 9 bases. For the CDR3, the DNA is TGTGCCAGCAGCTCAGTCCCCCGACAGGGGGTTCGTCTCGAGCAGTACTTC. It specifies CASSSVPRQGVRLEQYF.